This paragraph covers one T cell receptor beta chain sequence. Its antigen is undetermined. This entry is derived from a study of T cells in Graves' hyperthyroidism and ophthalmopathy. Study-wide points: Also found in blood were most expanded thyroid clonotypes above 0.001.

Amplified TCR beta CDR3 regions derived from RNA transcripts. First-round RT-PCR targeting the TCR CDR3 was performed with the HTBI primer set. TCRdb re-called the multiplex PCR reads through MiXCR, storing one row per CDR3 protein. Of a few hundred thousand distinct CDR3 sequences listed, around 18% were seen once; the top ten hold 40%. CDR3 size: 14 residues. From germline, CDR1 is SGHTA and CDR2 FQGTGA. V gave up 5 bases and J gave up 5 bases, with 15 bases separating them. V and J are TRBV7-3 and TRBJ1-1; the D gene is possibly TRBD1 (6 bases). The sample taken for sequencing was blood. This receptor was taken from a man aged 18 to 30 with Graves' ophthalmopathy. The CDR3 loop is CASSLRATGTEAFF. The CDR3 DNA reads as TGTGCCAGCAGCCTACGGGCTACAGGGACTGAAGCTTTCTTT.